This TCR beta chain was sequenced for a study of blood T cells in healthy people across ages. This clonotype was counted only a few times. Its antigen remains unidentified. An end of the junction does not agree with germline; a read error may underlie this. PCR was performed a second time for roughly 7 to 12 cycles using a sample-barcoded 5' primer and a J-beta primer mix. Carrying 12 random nucleotides, a template-switch adaptor labeled each individual cDNA molecule. TCRdb analysed the 5' RACE reads with MiXCR anew, one entry per CDR3 protein. Counted here are more than 500,000 distinct CDR3 sequences, about 26% occurring once; the ten biggest clones make up 3% to 4%. Germline values: CDR1 SGHRS, CDR2 YFSETQ. CDR3 length equals 12 residues. Findings and limits, study-wide: Across samples, TCR beta diversity tracked strongly with naive T cell percentage.

Another study also made use of these data, one on T cells of mothers and their children.

This clonotype originated in a boy younger than 10 in good health. J is TRBJ2-2 and V is TRBV5-1, with a possible D match to TRBD2 (5 bases). Sequencing used blood. The CDR3 spells CASSFDAGEPFF. The CDR3 bases are TGCGCCAGCAGCTTCGATGCCGGGGAGCCGTTTTTT.